The present TCR beta chain was sequenced within a study of post-analysis software for immune sequencing data. Study as a whole: Progressive-relapsing, secondary progressive and relapsing-remitting multiple sclerosis were among the disease courses included. Study findings and constraints: Controls' normalized Chao1 diversity significantly exceeded that of multiple sclerosis patients. Strong co-clustering by F measure was seen for same-batch samples. Controls showed lower frequencies than patients for five TRBV segments, and TRBV5-6, TRBV5-1 and TRBV20-1 were among these.

This clonotype was counted a few times. Its antigen remains unknown. The length of the CDR3 is 15 residues. Germline CDR1 and CDR2: ENHRY and SYGVKD. The V and J ends lost 6 bases and 5 bases respectively, with 19 bases between them. Unique-molecular-identifier-tagged TCR beta cDNA libraries were used. From about 1 to 10 million T cells, hundreds of thousands of cDNA molecules were obtained. Each CDR3 protein is one row after TCRdb ran MiXCR on the PCR reads. This table holds 550,000 to 700,000 distinct CDR3 sequences, roughly 45% found once. Sample: blood. The receptor's source is a girl between 10 and 17 years old with multiple sclerosis. V and J are TRBV10-3 and TRBJ2-5; D ambiguous. The CDR3 loop is CAIRGEAVGWETQYF. Written as DNA, the CDR3 is TGTGCCATCAGGGGTGAGGCAGTCGGCTGGGAGACCCAGTACTTC.